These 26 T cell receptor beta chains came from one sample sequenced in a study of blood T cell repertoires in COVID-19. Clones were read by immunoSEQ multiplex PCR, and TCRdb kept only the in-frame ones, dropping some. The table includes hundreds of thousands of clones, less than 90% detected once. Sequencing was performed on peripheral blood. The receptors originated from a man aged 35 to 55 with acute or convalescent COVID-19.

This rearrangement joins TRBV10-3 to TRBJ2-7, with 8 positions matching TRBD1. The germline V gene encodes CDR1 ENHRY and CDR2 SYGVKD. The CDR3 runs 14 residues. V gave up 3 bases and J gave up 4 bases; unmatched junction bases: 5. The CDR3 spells CAISEGQGSYEQYF. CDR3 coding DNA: TGTGCCATCAGTGAAGGACAGGGCTCGTACGAGCAGTACTTC.

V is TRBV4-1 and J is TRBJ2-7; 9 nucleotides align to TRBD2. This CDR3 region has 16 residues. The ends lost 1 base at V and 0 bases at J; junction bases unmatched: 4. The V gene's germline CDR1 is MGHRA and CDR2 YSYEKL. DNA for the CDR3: TGCGCCAGCAGCCAAGCGTCGACTAGCGGCTCCTACGAGCAGTACTTC. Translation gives CASSQASTSGSYEQYF.

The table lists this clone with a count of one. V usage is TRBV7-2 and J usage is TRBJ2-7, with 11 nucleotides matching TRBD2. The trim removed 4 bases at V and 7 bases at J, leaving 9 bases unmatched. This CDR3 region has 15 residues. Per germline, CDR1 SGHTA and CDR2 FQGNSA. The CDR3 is CASSSLAGGFEEQYF. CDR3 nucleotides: TGTGCCAGCAGCTCTCTAGCGGGGGGCTTCGAGGAGCAGTACTTC.

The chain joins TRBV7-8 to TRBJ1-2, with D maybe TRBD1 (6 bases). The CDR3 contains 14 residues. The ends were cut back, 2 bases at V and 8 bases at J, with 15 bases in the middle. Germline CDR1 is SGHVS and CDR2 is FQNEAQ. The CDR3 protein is CASSLNRELHGYTF. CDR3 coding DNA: TGTGCCAGCAGCTTAAACAGGGAACTCCACGGCTACACCTTC.

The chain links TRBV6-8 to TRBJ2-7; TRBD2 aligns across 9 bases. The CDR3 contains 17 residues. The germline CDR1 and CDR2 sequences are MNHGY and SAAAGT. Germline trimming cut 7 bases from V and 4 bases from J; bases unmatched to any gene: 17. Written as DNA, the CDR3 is TGTGCCAGCAACCAGAGCGGGGGGTCCCTAATTTTATACGAGCAGTACTTC. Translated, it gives CASNQSGGSLILYEQYF.

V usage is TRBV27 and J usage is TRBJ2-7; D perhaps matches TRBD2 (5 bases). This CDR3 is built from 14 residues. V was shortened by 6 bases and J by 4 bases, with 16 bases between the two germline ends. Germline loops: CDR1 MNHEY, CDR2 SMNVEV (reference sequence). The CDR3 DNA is TGTGCCAGCAGGCCCACTAGAATAGGATACGAGCAGTACTTC. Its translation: CASRPTRIGYEQYF.

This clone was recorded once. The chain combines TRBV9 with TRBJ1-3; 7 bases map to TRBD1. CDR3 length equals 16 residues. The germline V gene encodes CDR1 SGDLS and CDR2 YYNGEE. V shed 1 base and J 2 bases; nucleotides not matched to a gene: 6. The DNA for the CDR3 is TGTGCCAGCAGCGTACAGGGGGGCCCAGCTGGAAACACCATATATTTT. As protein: CASSVQGGPAGNTIYF.

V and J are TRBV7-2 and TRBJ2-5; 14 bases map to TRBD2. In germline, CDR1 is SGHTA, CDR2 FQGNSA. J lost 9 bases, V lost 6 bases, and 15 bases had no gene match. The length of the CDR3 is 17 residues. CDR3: CASSATSGRAGLGAQYF. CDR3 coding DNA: TGTGCCAGCAGTGCGACTAGCGGGAGGGCCGGTTTAGGGGCCCAGTACTTC.

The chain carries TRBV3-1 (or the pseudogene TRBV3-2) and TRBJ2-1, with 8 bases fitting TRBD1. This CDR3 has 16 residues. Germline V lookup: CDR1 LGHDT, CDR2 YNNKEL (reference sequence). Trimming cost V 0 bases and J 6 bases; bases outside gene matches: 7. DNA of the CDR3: TGTGCCAGCAGCCAAGACTTCAGGGGGCAGGGCAATGAGCAGTTCTTC. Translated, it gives CASSQDFRGQGNEQFF.

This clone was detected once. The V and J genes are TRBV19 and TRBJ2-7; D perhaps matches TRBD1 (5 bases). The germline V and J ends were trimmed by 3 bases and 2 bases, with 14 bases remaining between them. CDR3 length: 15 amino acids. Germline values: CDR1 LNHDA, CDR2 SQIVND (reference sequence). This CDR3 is CASSMGQGETYEQYF. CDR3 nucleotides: TGTGCCAGTAGTATGGGTCAGGGCGAGACCTACGAGCAGTACTTC.

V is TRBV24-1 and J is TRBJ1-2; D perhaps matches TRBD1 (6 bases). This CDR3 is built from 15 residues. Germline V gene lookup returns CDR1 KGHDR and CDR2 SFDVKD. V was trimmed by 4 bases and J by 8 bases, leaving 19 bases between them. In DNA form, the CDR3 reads TGTGCCACCAGTGACATTGGATTGGGGGCGGAAGGCTACACCTTC. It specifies CATSDIGLGAEGYTF.

The DNA for the CDR3 is TGTGCCAGCAGCCTGACTATGGAAAAACTGTTTTTT. Translation gives CASSLTMEKLFF. The chain couples TRBV21-1 to TRBJ1-4. TRBV21-1 is tagged as a pseudogene. This CDR3 comprises 12 residues.

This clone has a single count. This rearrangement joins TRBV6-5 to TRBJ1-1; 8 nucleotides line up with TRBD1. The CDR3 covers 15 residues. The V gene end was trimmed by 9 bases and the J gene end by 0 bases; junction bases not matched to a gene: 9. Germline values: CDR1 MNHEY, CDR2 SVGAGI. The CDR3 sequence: CASGQGRLMNTEAFF. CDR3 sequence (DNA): TGTGCCAGTGGACAGGGAAGACTCATGAACACTGAAGCTTTCTTT.

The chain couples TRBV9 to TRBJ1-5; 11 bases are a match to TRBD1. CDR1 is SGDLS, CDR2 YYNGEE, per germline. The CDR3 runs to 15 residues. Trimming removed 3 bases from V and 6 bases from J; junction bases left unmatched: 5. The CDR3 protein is CASSGGQGDGQPQHF. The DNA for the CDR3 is TGTGCCAGCAGCGGGGGACAGGGGGACGGTCAGCCCCAGCATTTT.

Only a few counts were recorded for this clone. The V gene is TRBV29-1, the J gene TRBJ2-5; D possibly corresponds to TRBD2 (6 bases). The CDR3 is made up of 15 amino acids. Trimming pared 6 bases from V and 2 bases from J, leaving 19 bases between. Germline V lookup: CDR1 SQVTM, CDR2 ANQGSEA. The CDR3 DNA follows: TGCAGCGTCTCCGAGTGGGGGGACCCTCAAGAGACCCAGTACTTC. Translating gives CSVSEWGDPQETQYF.

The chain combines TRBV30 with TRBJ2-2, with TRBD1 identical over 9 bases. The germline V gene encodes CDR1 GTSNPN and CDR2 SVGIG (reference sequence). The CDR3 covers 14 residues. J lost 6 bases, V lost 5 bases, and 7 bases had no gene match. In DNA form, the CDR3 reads TGTGCCTGGGTGACAGGGGGATATGCCGGGGAGCTGTTTTTT. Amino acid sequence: CAWVTGGYAGELFF. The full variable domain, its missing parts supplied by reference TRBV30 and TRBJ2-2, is SQTIHQWPATLVQPVGSPLSLECTVEGTSNPNLYWYRQAAGRGLQLLFYSVGIGQISSEVPQNLSASRPQDRQFILSSKKLLLSDSGFYLCAWVTGGYAGELFFGEGSRLTVL.

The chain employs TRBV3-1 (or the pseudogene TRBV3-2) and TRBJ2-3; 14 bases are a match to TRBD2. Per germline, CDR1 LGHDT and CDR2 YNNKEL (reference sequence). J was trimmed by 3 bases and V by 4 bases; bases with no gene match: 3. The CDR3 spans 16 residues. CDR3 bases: TGTGCCAGCAGCCGACTAGCGGGGGGGCCAACAGATACGCAGTATTTT. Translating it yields CASSRLAGGPTDTQYF.

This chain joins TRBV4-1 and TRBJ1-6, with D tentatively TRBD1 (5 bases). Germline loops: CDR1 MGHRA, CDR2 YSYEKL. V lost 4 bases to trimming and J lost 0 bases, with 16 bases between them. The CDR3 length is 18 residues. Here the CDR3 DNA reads TGCGCCAGCAGCCCCCCCGGAGGGGAAAGCTCCTATAATTCACCCCTCCACTTT. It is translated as CASSPPGGESSYNSPLHF.

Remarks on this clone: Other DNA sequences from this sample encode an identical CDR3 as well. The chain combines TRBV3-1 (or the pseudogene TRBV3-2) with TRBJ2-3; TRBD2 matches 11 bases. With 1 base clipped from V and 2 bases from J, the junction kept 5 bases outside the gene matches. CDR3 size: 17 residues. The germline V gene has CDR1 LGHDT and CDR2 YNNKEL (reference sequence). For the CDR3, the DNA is TGTGCCAGCAGCCAAGTTCTAGCGGGGGGCGTCACAGATACGCAGTATTTT. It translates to CASSQVLAGGVTDTQYF.

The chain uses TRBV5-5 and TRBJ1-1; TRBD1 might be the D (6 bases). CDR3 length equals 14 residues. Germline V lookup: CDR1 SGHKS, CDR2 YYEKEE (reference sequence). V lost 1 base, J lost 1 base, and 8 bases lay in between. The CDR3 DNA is TGTGCCAGCAGCTTGATACAGGGGAACACTGAAGCTTTCTTT. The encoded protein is CASSLIQGNTEAFF.

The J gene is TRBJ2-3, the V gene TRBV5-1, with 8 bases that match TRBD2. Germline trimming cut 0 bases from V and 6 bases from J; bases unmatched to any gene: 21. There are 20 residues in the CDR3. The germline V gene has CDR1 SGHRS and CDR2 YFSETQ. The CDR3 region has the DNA TGCGCCAGCAGCTTGGGCACCCCGCGCTCGGGACTAGGAGGTCGGGATACGCAGTATTTT. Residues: CASSLGTPRSGLGGRDTQYF.

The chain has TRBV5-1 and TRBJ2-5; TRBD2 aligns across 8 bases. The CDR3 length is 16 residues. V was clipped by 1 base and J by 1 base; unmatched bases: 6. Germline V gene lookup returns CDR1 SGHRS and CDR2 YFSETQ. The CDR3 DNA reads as TGCGCCAGCAGCTTGAATCCAGCGGGAGCCCAAGAGACCCAGTACTTC. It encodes CASSLNPAGAQETQYF.

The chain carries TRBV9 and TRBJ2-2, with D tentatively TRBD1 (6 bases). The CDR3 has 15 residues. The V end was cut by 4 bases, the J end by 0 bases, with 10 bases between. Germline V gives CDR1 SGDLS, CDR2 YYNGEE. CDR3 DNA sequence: TGTGCCAGCAGCTCCGGGACACCGAACACCGGGGAGCTGTTTTTT. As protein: CASSSGTPNTGELFF.

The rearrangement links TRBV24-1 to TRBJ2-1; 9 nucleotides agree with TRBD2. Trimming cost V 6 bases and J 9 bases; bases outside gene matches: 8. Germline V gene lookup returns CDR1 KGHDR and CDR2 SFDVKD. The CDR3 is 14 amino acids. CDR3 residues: CATSPRGGGGEQFF. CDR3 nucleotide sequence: TGTGCCACCAGTCCCCGTGGCGGGGGGGGTGAGCAGTTCTTC.

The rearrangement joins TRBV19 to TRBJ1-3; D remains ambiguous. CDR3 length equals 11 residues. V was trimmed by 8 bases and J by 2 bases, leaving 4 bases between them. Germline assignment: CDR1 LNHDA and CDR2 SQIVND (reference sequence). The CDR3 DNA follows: TGTGCCAGTCGGGCTGGAAACACCATATATTTT. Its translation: CASRAGNTIYF.

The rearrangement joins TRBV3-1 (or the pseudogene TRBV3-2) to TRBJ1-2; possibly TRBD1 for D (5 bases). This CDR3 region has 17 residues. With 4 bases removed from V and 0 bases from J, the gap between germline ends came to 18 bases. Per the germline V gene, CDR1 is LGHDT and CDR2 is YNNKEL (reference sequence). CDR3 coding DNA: TGTGCCAGCAGCCCAGACAGTCCCCTTGAACCTAACTATGGCTACACCTTC. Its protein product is CASSPDSPLEPNYGYTF.